This T cell receptor (beta chain) is drawn from a study of PD-1 blockade in classical Hodgkin lymphoma. On this clone itself: Its specificity is unknown.

Regarding the study as a whole: Newly diagnosed patients were reported to start with lower TCR diversity than healthy donors. It was among complete responders that baseline diversity resembled that of newly diagnosed patients. Causes of the repertoire differences remain undefined, possibly disease activity or prior therapy.

All trial patients relapsed after autologous stem cell transplantation. Best response was recorded as complete response, partial response or progressive disease. Sequenced by immunoSEQ multiplex PCR; TCRdb stores in-frame clones only, minus some. The table has about 76,000 clones, 89% seen once. This sequence originates from a human donor with classical Hodgkin lymphoma. This sample comprised peripheral blood mononuclear cells (PBMCs), obtained at baseline.

DNA for the CDR3: TGTGCCAGCAGCCCGGGACAGGGTCCATATGGCTACACCTTC. Translating gives CASSPGQGPYGYTF. The chain is built from TRBV4-2 and TRBJ1-2; 9 bases map to TRBD1. Germline CDR1 LGHNA, CDR2 YNFKEQ. The V gene end was trimmed by 4 bases and the J gene end by 5 bases; junction bases not matched to a gene: 5. There are 14 residues in the CDR3.